The 8 T cell receptor beta chains in this list originate from one sample, sequenced in a study of CXCR3-negative and CXCR3-positive naive CD8 T cells. The libraries of TRB cDNA were prepared using 5' RACE with UMI labels. TCRdb re-called the 5' RACE reads; every CDR3 protein appears as one record, without DNA. The sample data list 70,000 to 95,000 distinct CDR3 sequences. The specimen was naive CXCR3- CD8+ T cells from blood. Subset given: CD45RO-CCR7+CD27+CD95- naive CD8+ T cells lacking CXCR3 (TNR3-). Receptors were obtained from a human donor in good health. Some clones in this sample may be carry-over from other donors' samples.

This chain links TRBV28 with TRBJ2-3. The CDR3 spans 13 residues. From germline, CDR1 is MDHEN and CDR2 SYDVKM. The CDR3: CASSQILTDTQYF.

The chain carries TRBV28 and TRBJ2-5. The CDR3 contains 13 residues. Germline V gives CDR1 MDHEN, CDR2 SYDVKM. The CDR3 sequence: CASNPDGQETQYF.

This chain connects TRBV12-3 or TRBV12-4 to TRBJ2-7; TCRdb's D gene call, TRBD2, goes unchecked for lack of DNA. The CDR3 has 16 residues. CDR3: CASSFGLAGGPYEQYF.

This chain links TRBV19 with TRBJ1-2; TCRdb calls TRBD1, which cannot be checked without DNA. The CDR3 extends over 13 amino acids. Germline V CDR1 and CDR2: LNHDA, SQIVND (reference sequence). The CDR3 loop is CASSMKGNYGYTF.

The rearrangement joins TRBV12-5 to TRBJ2-2; the D gene TCRdb calls, TRBD2, cannot be checked with no DNA. This CDR3 has 16 residues. Germline V gene sequence: CDR1 LGHNT, CDR2 FRNRAP. CDR3 sequence reads: CASGWAVGGDTGELFF. Supplemented by reference TRBV12-5 and TRBJ2-2, the full variable domain reads DARVTQTPRHKVTEMGQEVTMRCQPILGHNTVFWYRQTMMQGLELLAYFRNRAPLDDSGMPKDRFSAEMPDATLATLKIQPSEPRDSAVYFCASGWAVGGDTGELFFGEGSRLTVL.

The V call is TRBV28, the J call TRBJ2-1; TCRdb outputs TRBD2, but without DNA this stays unchecked. Germline CDR1 MDHEN, CDR2 SYDVKM. CDR3 length: 15 amino acids. The CDR3 reads CASSLTAGGYNEQFF.

V is TRBV2 and J is TRBJ2-7; TCRdb names TRBD1, which stays unverified in the absence of DNA. This CDR3 region has 15 residues. Germline-derived CDR1 and CDR2 are SNHLY and FYNNEI. CDR3 protein: CASSEVRTGYHEQYF.

This sequence joins TRBV28 and TRBJ2-4; TCRdb picks TRBD1, but there is no DNA to check that call. There are 16 residues in the CDR3. Per the germline V gene, CDR1 is MDHEN and CDR2 is SYDVKM. CDR3: CASSLSNGGRENIQYF.